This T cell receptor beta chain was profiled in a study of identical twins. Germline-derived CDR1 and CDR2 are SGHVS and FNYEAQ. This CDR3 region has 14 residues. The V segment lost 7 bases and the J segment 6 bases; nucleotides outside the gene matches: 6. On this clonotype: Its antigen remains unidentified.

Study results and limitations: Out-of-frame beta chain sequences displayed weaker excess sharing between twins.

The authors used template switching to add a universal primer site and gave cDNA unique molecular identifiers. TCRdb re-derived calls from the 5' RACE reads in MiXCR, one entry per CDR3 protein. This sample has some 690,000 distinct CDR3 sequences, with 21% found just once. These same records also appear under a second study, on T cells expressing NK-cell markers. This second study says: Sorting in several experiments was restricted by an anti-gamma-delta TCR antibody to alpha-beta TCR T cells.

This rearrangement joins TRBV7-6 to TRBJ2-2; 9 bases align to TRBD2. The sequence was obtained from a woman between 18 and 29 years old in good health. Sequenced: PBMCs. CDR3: CASTRVAGAGELFF. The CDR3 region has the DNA TGTGCCAGCACCAGAGTAGCGGGAGCCGGGGAGCTGTTTTTT. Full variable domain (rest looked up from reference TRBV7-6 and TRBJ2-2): GAGVSQSPRYKVTKRGQDVALRCDPISGHVSLYWYRQALGQGPEFLTYFNYEAQQDKSGLPNDRFSAERPEGSISTLTIQRTEQRDSAMYRCASTRVAGAGELFFGEGSRLTVL.